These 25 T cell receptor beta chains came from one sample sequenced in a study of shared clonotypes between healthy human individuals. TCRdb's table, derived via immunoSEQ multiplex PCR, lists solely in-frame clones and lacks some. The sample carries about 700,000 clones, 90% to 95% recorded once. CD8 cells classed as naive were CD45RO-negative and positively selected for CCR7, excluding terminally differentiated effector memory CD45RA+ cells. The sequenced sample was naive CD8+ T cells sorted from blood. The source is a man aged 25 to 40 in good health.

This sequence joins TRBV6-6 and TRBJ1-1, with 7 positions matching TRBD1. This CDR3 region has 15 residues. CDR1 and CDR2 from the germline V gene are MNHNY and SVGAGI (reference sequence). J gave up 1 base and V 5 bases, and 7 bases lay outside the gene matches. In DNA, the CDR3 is TGTGCCAGCAGTGCCCCACAGGGGTGGAACACTGAAGCTTTCTTT. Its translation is CASSAPQGWNTEAFF.

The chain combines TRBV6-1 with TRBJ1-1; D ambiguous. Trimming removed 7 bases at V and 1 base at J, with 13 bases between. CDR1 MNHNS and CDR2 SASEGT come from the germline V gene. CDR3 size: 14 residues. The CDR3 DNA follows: TGTGCCAGCACCGAAGAGTACGGGAACACTGAAGCTTTCTTT. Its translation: CASTEEYGNTEAFF.

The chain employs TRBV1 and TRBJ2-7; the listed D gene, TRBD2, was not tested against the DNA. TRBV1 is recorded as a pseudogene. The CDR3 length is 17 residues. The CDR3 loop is CTSSQDGPAGAAYEQYF. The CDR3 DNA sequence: TGCACCAGCAGCCAAGACGGGCCGGCGGGAGCGGCATACGAGCAGTACTTC.

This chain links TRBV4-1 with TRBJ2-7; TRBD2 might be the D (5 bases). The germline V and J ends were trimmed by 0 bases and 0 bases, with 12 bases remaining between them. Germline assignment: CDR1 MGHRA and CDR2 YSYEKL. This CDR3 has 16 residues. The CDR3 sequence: CASSQDPDLGSYEQYF. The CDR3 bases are TGCGCCAGCAGCCAAGATCCGGACTTGGGCTCCTACGAGCAGTACTTC.

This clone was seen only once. The CDR3 loop reads CASSVEGAEQFF. In nucleotides, the CDR3 is TGTGCCAGCAGCGTAGAAGGGGCTGAGCAGTTCTTC. V gene TRBV9 combines with J gene TRBJ2-1; tentatively, D is TRBD1 (5 bases). The CDR3 covers 12 residues. Germline CDR1 is SGDLS and CDR2 is YYNGEE. V dropped 0 bases and J dropped 9 bases, with 7 bases sitting between them. Looking up the rest from reference TRBV9 and TRBJ2-1 gives the full variable domain: DSGVTQTPKHLITATGQRVTLRCSPRSGDLSVYWYQQSLDQGLQFLIQYYNGEERAKGNILERFSAQQFPDLHSELNLSSLELGDSALYFCASSVEGAEQFFGPGTRLTVL.

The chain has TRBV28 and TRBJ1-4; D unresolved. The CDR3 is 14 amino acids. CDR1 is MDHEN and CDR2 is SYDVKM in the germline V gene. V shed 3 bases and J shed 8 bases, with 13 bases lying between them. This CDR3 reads CASSFRAGYEKLFF. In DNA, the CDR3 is TGTGCCAGCAGTTTTCGGGCGGGGTACGAAAAACTGTTTTTT. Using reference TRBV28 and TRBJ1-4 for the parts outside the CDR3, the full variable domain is DVKVTQSSRYLVKRTGEKVFLECVQDMDHENMFWYRQDPGLGLRLIYFSYDVKMKEKGDIPEGYSVSREKKERFSLILESASTNQTSMYLCASSFRAGYEKLFFGSGTQLSVL.

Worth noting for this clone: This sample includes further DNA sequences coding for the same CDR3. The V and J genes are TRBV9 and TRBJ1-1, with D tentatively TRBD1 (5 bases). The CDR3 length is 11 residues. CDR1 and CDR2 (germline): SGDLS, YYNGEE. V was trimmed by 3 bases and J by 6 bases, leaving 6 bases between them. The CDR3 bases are TGTGCCAGCAGCGGAGGGGCTGAAGCTTTCTTT. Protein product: CASSGGAEAFF.

The CDR3 DNA follows: TGCAGCGTTGTGTTTGTTGACAGTTCCTACGAGCAGTACTTC. This gives the protein CSVVFVDSSYEQYF. The chain uses TRBV29-1 and TRBJ2-7; tentatively, D is TRBD1 (5 bases). Germline values: CDR1 SQVTM, CDR2 ANQGSEA. Trimming removed 4 bases from V and 1 base from J, with 14 bases in between. This CDR3 has 14 amino acids.

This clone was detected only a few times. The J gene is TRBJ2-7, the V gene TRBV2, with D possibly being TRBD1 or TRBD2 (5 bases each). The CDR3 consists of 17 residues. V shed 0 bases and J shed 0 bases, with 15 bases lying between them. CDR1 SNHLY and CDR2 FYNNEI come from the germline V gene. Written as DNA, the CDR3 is TGTGCCAGCAGTGAAGCCCGAGGGGAAATAAGCTCCTACGAGCAGTACTTC. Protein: CASSEARGEISSYEQYF.

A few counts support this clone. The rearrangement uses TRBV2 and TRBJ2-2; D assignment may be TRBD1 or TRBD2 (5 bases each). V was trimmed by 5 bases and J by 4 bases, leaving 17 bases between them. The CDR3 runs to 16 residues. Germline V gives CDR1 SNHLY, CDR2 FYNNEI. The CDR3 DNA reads TGTGCCAGCAGTCCCCAGGGTAGCGAGTCCACCGGGGAGCTGTTTTTT. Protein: CASSPQGSESTGELFF. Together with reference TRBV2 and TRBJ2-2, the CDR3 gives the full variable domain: EPEVTQTPSHQVTQMGQEVILRCVPISNHLYFYWYRQILGQKVEFLVSFYNNEISEKSEIFDDQFSVERPDGSNFTLKIRSTKLEDSAMYFCASSPQGSESTGELFFGEGSRLTVL.

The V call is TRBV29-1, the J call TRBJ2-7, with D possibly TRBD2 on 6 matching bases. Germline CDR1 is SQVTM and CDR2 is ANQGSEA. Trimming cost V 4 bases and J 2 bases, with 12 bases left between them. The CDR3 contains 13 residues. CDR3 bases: TGCAGCGTTGCTGGACTAACCGCCTACGAGCAGTACTTC. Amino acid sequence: CSVAGLTAYEQYF.

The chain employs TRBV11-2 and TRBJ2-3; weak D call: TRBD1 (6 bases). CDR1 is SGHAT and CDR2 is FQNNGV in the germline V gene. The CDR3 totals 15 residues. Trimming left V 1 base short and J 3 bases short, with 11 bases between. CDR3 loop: CASSLGIGGTDTQYF. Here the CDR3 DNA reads TGTGCCAGCAGCTTAGGTATAGGGGGAACAGATACGCAGTATTTT. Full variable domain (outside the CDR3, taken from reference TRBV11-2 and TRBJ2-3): EAGVAQSPRYKIIEKRQSVAFWCNPISGHATLYWYQQILGQGPKLLIQFQNNGVVDDSQLPKDRFSAERLKGVDSTLKIQPAKLEDSAVYLCASSLGIGGTDTQYFGPGTRLTVL.

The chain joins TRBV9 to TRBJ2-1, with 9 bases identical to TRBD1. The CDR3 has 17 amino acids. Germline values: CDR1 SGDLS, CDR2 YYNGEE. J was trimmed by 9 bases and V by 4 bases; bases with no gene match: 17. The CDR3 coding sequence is TGTGCCAGCAGCATCGCAGCCGGGACAGGGCATCTAGGTGAGCAGTTCTTC. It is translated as CASSIAAGTGHLGEQFF.

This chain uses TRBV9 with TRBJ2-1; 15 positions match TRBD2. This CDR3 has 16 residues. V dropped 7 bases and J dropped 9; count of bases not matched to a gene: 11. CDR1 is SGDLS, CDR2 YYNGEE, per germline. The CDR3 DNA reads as TGTGCCAGCGGGACTAGCGGGAGGCCCGGGATCAGTGAGCAGTTCTTC. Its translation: CASGTSGRPGISEQFF.

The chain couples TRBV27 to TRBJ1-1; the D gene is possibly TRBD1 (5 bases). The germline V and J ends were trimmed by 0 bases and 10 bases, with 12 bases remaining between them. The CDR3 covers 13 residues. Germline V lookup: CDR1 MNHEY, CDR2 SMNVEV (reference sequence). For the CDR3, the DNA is TGTGCCAGCAGTTTATCGGTGACCGGGGCAGCTTTCTTT. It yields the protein CASSLSVTGAAFF.

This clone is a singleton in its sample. This CDR3 is CASIRTEINYGYTF. The CDR3 bases are TGTGCCAGCATCCGGACAGAGATTAACTATGGCTACACCTTC. This chain links TRBV19 with TRBJ1-2, with D perhaps TRBD1 (6 bases). The CDR3 is 14 residues long. Per germline, CDR1 LNHDA and CDR2 SQIVND (reference sequence). Trimming cost V 9 bases and J 1 base, with 15 bases left between them.

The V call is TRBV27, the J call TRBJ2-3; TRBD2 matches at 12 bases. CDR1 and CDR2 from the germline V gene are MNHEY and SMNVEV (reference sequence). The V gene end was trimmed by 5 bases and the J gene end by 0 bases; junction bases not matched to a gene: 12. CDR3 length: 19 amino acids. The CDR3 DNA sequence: TGTGCCAGCAGTAGCCTAGCGGGAGGGCCGAGGTATAGCACAGATACGCAGTATTTT. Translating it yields CASSSLAGGPRYSTDTQYF.

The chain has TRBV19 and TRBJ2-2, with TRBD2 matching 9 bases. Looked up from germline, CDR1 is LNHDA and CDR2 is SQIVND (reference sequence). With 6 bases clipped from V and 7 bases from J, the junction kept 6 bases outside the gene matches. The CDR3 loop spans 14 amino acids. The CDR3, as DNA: TGTGCCAGTAGGTTCCTAGCGGGATTCGGGGAGCTGTTTTTT. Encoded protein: CASRFLAGFGELFF.

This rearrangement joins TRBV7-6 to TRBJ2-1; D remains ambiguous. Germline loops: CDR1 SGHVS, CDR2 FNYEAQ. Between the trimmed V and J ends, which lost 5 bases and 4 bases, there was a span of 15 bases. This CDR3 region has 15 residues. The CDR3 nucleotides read TGTGCCAGCAGCCCCGACGAGGCTGAGTACAATGAGCAGTTCTTC. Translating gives CASSPDEAEYNEQFF.

CDR3 residues: CASCVYAGSGTEAFF. The CDR3 bases are TGCGCCAGCTGCGTTTATGCGGGCTCGGGCACTGAAGCTTTCTTT. This chain connects TRBV5-1 to TRBJ1-1; D unresolved. Germline V gene sequence: CDR1 SGHRS, CDR2 YFSETQ. Between the trimmed V and J ends, which lost 7 bases and 4 bases, there was a span of 20 bases. The CDR3 contains 15 residues.

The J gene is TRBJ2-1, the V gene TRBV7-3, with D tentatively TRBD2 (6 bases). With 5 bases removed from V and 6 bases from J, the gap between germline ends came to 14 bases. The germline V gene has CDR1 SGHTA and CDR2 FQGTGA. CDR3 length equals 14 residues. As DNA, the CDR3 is TGTGCCAGCAGCCCTAGCCGGGAGTTCAATGAGCAGTTCTTC. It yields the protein CASSPSREFNEQFF.

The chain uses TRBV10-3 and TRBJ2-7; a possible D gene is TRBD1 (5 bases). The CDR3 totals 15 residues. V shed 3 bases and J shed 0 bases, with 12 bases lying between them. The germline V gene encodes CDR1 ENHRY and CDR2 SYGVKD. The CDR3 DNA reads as TGTGCCATCAGTGACAGACAGCCCTCCTCCTACGAGCAGTACTTC. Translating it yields CAISDRQPSSYEQYF.

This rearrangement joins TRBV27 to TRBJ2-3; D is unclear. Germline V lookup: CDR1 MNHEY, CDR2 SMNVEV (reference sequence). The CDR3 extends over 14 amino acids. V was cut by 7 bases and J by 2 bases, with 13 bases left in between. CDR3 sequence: CASTSARNTDTQYF. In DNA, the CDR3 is TGTGCCAGCACTTCCGCGAGAAACACAGATACGCAGTATTTT.

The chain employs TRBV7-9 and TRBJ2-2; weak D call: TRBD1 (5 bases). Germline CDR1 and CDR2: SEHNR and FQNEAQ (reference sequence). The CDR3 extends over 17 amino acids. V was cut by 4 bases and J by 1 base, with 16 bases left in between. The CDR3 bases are TGTGCCAGCAGCTCGGCGATCAGGCAGGGGAACACCGGGGAGCTGTTTTTT. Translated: CASSSAIRQGNTGELFF.

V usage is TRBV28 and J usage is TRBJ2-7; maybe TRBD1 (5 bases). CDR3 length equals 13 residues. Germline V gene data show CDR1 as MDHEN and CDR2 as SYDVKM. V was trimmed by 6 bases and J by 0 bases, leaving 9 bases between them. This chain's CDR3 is CASRFRASYEQYF. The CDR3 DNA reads TGTGCCAGCAGGTTCAGGGCCTCCTACGAGCAGTACTTC.